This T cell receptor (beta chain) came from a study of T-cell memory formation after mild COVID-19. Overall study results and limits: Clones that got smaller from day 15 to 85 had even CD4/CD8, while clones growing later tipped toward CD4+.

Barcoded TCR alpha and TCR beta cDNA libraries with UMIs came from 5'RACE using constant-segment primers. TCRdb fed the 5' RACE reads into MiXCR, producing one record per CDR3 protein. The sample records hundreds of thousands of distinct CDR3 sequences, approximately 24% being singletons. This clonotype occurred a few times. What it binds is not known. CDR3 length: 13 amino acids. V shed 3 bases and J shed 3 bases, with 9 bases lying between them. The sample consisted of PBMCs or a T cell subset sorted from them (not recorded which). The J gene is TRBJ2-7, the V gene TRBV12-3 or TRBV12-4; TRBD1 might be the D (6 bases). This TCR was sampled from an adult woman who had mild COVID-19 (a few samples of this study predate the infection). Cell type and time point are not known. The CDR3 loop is CASSLQGHYEQYF. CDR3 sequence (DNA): TGTGCCAGCAGTTTGCAGGGGCACTACGAGCAGTACTTC.